This TCR beta chain emerged from a study of beta chain features in type 1 diabetes. Study results and caveats: Shorter TCRB CDR3s, moderately but significantly so, were found in Type 1 diabetes patients in all four CD4+ subsets. Fewer junction insertions and more nucleotide deletions appeared in type 1 diabetes patients.

Notes on this clone: Its antigen is not known.

The CDR3 runs 15 residues. V was pared by 3 bases and J by 0 bases, with 9 bases between. Germline V gene data show CDR1 as SGHRS and CDR2 as YFSETQ. Investigators reverse transcribed all isolated RNA, so they sequenced expressed TCRB transcripts. Here immunoSEQ multiplex PCR was the method, and the copy in TCRdb shows in-frame clones only, minus some. The sample includes 300,000 to 350,000 clones, 7% to 9% seen only once; the top ten take less than 0.5%. The chain has TRBV5-1 and TRBJ1-4; tentatively, D is TRBD1 (5 bases). This TCR was sampled from a woman aged 18-35 years in good health. The sample comprised central memory CD4+ T cells from blood. CDR3 nucleotide sequence: TGCGCCAGCAGCTGGGACCTTGCAACTAATGAAAAACTGTTTTTT. Its protein product is CASSWDLATNEKLFF.